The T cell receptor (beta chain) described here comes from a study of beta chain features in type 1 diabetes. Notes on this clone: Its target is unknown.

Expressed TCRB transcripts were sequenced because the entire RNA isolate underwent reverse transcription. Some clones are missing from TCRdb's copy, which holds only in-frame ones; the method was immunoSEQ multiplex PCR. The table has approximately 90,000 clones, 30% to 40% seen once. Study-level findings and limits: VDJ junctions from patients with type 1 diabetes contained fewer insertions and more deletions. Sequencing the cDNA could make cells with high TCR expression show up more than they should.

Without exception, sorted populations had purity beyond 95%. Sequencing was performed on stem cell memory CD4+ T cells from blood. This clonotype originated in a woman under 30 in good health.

The CDR3 reads CASSLNRAVPDYEQYF. In nucleotides, the CDR3 is TGTGCCAGCAGCTTAAATAGAGCGGTCCCAGACTACGAGCAGTACTTC. This chain uses TRBV11-3 with TRBJ2-7; D is possibly TRBD2 (5 bases). The CDR3 extends over 16 amino acids. Germline loops: CDR1 SGHNT, CDR2 YENEEA. V was cut by 2 bases and J by 3 bases, with 17 bases left in between.